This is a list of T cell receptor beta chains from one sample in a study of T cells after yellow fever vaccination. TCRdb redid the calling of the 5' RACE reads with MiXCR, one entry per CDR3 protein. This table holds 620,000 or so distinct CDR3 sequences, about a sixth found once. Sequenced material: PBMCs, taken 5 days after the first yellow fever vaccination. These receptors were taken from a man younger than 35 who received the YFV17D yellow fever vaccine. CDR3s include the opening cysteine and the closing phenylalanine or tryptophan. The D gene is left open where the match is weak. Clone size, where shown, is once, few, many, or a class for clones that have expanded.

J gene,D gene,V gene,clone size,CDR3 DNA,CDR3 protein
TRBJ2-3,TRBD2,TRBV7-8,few,TGTGCCAGCAGCTCGGGACTAGCGGGGGGGGGCACAGATACGCAGTATTTT,CASSSGLAGGGTDTQYF
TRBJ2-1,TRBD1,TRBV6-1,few,TGTGCCAGCAGTACAGGACAGGAACTTTACAATGAGCAGTTCTTC,CASSTGQELYNEQFF
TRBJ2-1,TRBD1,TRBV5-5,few,TGTGCCAGCAGCCGGACAGGGGTGCCGAGGGAGCAGTTCTTC,CASSRTGVPREQFF
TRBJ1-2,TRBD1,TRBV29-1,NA,TGCAGCGTTGGGGGACAGGGAGCTAACTATGGCTACACCTTC,CSVGGQGANYGYTF
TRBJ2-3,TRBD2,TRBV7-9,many,TGTGCCAGAAGAAGCGGGGGAAGTAACACAGATACGCAGTATTTT,CARRSGGSNTDTQYF
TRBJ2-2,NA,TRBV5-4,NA,TGTGCCAGCAGCTGGGGGGAAGGGGGGTCACTGTTTTTT,CASSWGEGGSLFF
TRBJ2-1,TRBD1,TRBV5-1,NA,TGCGCCAGCACCAGACAGGGCGATGAGCAGTTCTTC,CASTRQGDEQFF
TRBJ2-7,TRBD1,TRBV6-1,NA,TGTGCCAGCAACCCGGCGACAGGGGCGCCCGACTCCTACGAGCAGTACTTC,CASNPATGAPDSYEQYF
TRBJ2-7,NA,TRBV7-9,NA,TGTGCCAGCAGCTTCACCCTCGAGCAGTACTTC,CASSFTLEQYF
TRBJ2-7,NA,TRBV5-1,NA,TGCGCCAGCAGCTGGTGGACGGGGTACGAGCAGTACTTC,CASSWWTGYEQYF
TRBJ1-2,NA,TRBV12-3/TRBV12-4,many,TGTGCCAGCAGCCCGGGATCTTATGGCTACACCTTC,CASSPGSYGYTF
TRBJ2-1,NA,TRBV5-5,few,TGTGCCAGCAGCTTGTTCCAGACTTACGGTGAGCAGTTCTTC,CASSLFQTYGEQFF
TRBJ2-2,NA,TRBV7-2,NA,TGTGCCAGCAGCTTCGCGGGACACCCGAACACCGGGGAGCTGTTTTTT,CASSFAGHPNTGELFF
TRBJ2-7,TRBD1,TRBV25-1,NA,TGTGCCAGCAGTGAGCGGACAGGGCAGCAGTACTTC,CASSERTGQQYF
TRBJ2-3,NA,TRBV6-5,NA,TGTGCCAGCAGTTACGAGTGGGGATCGACAGATACGCAGTATTTT,CASSYEWGSTDTQYF